This T cell receptor beta chain was identified during a study of blood T cell repertoires in COVID-19. Study-wide background: The analysed material was cDNA or gDNA that came from T cells, B-cell-depleted T cells, or PBMCs.

Clones were sequenced by immunoSEQ multiplex PCR, and TCRdb holds only the in-frame ones, with some missing. Counted here are about 130,000 clones, approximately 86% occurring once; the ten biggest clones make up 2.3%. Participant ages covered about 18 to 89 years across approximately 25 US areas. The length of the CDR3 is 12 residues. Germline values: CDR1 SNHLY, CDR2 FYNNEI. Trimming shortened V by 4 bases and J by 4 bases, and 5 bases separated the two germline ends. The V gene is TRBV2, the J gene TRBJ1-3; D uncertain. This TCR came from a woman aged 45 to 65 who had recovered from COVID-19. Material for sequencing was PBMCs or T cells enriched from blood (not recorded which). The CDR3 region is CASSVTGNTIYF. As DNA, the CDR3 is TGTGCCAGCAGTGTGACAGGAAACACCATATATTTT.